This T cell receptor beta chain was recorded in a study of blood T cells in healthy people across ages. The germline V gene has CDR1 DFQATT and CDR2 SNEGSKA (reference sequence). V was pared by 1 base and J by 5 bases, with 9 bases of the junction left unmatched. The CDR3 runs to 15 residues. This clonotype was counted many times. Each donor supplied approximately 10 milliliters of peripheral blood. A second PCR of 7 to 11 cycles used a sample-barcoded 5' primer and a J-beta primer mix. TCRdb fed the 5' RACE reads into MiXCR, producing one record per CDR3 protein. The sample contains approximately 800,000 distinct CDR3 sequences, about 37% of which appear only once.

Sequenced: blood. The chain uses TRBV20-1 and TRBJ2-5; TRBD2 aligns across 8 bases. The TCR sequence derives from a man between 18 and 35 years old in good health. The CDR3 DNA follows: TGCAGTGCTAGAGTGAGCGGGGGTTCATATGAGACCCAGTACTTC. Translated: CSARVSGGSYETQYF.